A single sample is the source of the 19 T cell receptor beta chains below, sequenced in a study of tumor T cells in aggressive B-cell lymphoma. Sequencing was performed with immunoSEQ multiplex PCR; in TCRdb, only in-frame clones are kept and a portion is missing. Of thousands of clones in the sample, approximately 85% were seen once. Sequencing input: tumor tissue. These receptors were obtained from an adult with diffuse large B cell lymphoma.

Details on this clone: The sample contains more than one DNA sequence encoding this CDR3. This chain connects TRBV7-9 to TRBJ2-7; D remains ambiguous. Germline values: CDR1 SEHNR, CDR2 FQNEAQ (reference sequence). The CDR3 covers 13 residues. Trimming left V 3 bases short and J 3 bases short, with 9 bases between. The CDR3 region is CASSFPTNYEQYF. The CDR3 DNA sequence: TGTGCCAGCAGCTTCCCCACTAACTACGAGCAGTACTTC.

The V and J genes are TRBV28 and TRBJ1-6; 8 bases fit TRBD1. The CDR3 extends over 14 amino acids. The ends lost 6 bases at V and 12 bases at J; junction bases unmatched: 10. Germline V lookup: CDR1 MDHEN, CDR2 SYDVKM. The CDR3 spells CASRLDRVVLPLHF. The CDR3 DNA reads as TGTGCCAGCAGGCTGGACAGGGTTGTTTTACCCCTCCACTTT.

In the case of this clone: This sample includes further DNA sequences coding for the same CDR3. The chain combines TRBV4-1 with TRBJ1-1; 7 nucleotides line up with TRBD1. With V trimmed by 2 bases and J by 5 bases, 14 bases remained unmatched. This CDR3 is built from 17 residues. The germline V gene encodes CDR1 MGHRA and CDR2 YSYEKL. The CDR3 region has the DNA TGCGCCAGCAGCCAACCACAGGGGCGTAAAAATAGGACTGAAGCTTTCTTT. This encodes CASSQPQGRKNRTEAFF.

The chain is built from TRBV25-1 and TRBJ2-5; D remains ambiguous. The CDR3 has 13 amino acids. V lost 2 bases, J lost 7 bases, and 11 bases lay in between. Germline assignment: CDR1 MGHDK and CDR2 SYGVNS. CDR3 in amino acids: CASSEPHPGTQYF. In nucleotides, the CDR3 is TGTGCCAGCAGTGAACCGCATCCCGGGACCCAGTACTTC.

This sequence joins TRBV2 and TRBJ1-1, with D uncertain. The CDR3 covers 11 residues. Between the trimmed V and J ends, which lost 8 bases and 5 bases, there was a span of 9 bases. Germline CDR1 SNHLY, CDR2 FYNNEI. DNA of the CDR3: TGTGCCAGCTCGGCGGGGACTGAAGCTTTCTTT. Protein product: CASSAGTEAFF.

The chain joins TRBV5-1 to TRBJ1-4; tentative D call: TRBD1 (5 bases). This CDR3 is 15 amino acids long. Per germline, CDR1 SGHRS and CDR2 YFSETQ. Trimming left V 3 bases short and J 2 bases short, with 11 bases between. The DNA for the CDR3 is TGCGCCAGCAGCTACGGGGGGGAGACTAATGAAAAACTGTTTTTT. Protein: CASSYGGETNEKLFF.

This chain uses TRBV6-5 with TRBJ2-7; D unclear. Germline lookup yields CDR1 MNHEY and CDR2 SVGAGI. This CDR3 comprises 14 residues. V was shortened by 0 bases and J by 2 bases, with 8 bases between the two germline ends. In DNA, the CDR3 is TGTGCCAGCAGTTACTCGGCTAGGACCTACGAGCAGTACTTC. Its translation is CASSYSARTYEQYF.

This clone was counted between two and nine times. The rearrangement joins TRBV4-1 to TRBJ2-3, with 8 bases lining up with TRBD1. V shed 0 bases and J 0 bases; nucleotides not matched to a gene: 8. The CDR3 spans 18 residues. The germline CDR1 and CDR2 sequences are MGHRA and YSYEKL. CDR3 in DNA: TGCGCCAGCAGCCAAGATAGTTGGACAGGGTCGAGCACAGATACGCAGTATTTT. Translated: CASSQDSWTGSSTDTQYF.

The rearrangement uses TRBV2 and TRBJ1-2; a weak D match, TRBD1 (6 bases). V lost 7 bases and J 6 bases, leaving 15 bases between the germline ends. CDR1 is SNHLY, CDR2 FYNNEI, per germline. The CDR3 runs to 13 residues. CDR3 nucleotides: TGTGCCAGCAACTGGGCAGGGGTGAATGGCTACACCTTC. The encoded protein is CASNWAGVNGYTF.

Here the CDR3 DNA reads TGCGCCAGCAGCCCCTCAGGGGACACCTCCTACGAGCAGTACTTC. Translated: CASSPSGDTSYEQYF. J is TRBJ2-7 and V is TRBV4-3; weak D call: TRBD1 (6 bases). With 4 bases removed from V and 0 bases from J, the gap between germline ends came to 13 bases. The CDR3 runs to 15 residues. Per the germline V gene, CDR1 is LGHNA and CDR2 is YSLEER.

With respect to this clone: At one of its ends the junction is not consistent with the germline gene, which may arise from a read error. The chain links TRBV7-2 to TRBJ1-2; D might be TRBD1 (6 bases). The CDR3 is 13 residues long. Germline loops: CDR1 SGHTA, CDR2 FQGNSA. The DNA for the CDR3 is TGTGCCAGCAGCCTCGACAGGATTAACGGCTATACCTTC. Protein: CASSLDRINGYTF.

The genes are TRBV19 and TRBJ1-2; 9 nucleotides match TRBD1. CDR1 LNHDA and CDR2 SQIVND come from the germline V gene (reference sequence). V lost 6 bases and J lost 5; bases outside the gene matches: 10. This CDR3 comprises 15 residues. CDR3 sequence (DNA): TGTGCCAGTAGCATTAGAGCGGGACAGGGATATGGCTACACCTTC. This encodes CASSIRAGQGYGYTF.

In DNA, the CDR3 is TGCGCCAGCAGCCAAGATAACGGGGGGAGCACAGATACGCAGTATTTT. Its translation: CASSQDNGGSTDTQYF. This rearrangement joins TRBV4-3 to TRBJ2-3; 7 nucleotides agree with TRBD2. CDR1 is LGHNA, CDR2 YSLEER, per germline. Germline trimming cut 0 bases from V and 0 bases from J; bases unmatched to any gene: 3. This CDR3 contains 16 residues.

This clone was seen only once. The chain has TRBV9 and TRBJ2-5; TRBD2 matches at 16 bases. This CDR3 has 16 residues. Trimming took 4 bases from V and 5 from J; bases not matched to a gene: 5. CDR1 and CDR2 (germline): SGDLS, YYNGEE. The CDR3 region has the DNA TGTGCCAGCAGCACCAGGGGACTAGCGGGGGGGGAGACCCAGTACTTC. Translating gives CASSTRGLAGGETQYF.

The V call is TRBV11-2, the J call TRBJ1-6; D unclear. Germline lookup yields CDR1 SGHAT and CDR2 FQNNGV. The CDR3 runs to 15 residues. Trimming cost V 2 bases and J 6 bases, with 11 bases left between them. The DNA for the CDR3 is TGTGCCAGCAGCTTAACCCGGGGAGGTAATTCACCCCTCCACTTT. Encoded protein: CASSLTRGGNSPLHF.

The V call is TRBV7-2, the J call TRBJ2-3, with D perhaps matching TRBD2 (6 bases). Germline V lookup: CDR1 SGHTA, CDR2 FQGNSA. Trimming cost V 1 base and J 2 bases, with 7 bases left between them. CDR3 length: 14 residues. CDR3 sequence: CASSLGGDTDTQYF. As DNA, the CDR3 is TGTGCCAGCAGCTTAGGGGGGGACACAGATACGCAGTATTTT.

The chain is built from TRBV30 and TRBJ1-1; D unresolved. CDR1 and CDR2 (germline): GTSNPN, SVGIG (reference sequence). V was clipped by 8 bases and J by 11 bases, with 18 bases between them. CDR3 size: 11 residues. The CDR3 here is CASSIGRRAFF. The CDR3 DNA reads TGTGCCAGCTCGATAGGGAGAAGGGCTTTCTTT.

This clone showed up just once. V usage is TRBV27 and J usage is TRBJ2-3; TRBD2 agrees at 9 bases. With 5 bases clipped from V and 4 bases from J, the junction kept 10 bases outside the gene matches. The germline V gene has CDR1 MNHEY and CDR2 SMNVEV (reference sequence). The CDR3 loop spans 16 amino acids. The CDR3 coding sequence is TGTGCCAGCAGTCCCCCTATGCGGGGGGGCCCAGATACGCAGTATTTT. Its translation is CASSPPMRGGPDTQYF.

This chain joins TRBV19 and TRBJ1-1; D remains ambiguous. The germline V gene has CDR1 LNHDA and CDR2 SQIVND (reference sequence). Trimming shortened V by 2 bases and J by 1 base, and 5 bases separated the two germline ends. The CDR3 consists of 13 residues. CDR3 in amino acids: CASSIIQNTEAFF. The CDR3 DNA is TGTGCCAGTAGTATAATACAGAACACTGAAGCTTTCTTT.